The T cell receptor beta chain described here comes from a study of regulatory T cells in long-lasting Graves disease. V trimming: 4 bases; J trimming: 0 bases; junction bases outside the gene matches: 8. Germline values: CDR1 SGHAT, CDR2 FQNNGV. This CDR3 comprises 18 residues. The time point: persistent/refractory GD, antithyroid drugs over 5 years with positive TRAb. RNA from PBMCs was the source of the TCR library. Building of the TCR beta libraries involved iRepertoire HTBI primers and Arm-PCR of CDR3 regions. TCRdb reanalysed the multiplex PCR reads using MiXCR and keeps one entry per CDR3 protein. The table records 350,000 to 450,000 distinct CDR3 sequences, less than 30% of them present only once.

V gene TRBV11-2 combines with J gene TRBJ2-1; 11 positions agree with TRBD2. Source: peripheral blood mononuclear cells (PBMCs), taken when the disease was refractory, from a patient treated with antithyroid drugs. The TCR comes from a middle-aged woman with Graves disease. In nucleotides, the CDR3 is TGTGCCAGCAGCTCCCTAGCGGGGGGATTAAGCTCCTACAATGAGCAGTTCTTC. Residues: CASSSLAGGLSSYNEQFF. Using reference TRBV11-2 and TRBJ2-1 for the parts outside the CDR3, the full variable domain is EAGVAQSPRYKIIEKRQSVAFWCNPISGHATLYWYQQILGQGPKLLIQFQNNGVVDDSQLPKDRFSAERLKGVDSTLKIQPAKLEDSAVYLCASSSLAGGLSSYNEQFFGPGTRLTVL.